The rows below give T cell receptor beta chains drawn from one sample of a study of blood T cell repertoires in COVID-19. Repertoires were generated with immunoSEQ multiplex PCR, while TCRdb's copy carries only in-frame clones and drops some. Among roughly 100,000 clones listed, around 81% were seen once. Sequencing input: peripheral blood. Source of these receptors: a man older than 75 with acute or convalescent COVID-19. The CDR3 runs from the conserved cysteine through the conserved F or W. D genes are given only for firm matches. Size values are once, few and many counts, or a class for expanded clones, and some rows have none.

V,J,D,size,CDR3,DNA
TRBV19,TRBJ2-1,NA,NA,CASTPDYGNEQFF,TGTGCCAGTACCCCGGACTACGGGAATGAGCAGTTCTTC
TRBV18,TRBJ2-5,TRBD2,NA,CASSPSSGRQQETQYF,TGTGCCAGCTCACCTTCTAGCGGGAGGCAACAAGAGACCCAGTACTTC
TRBV5-4,TRBJ2-7,NA,once,CASSSGTGNYGEQYF,TGTGCCAGCAGTTCGGGAACAGGGAATTATGGGGAGCAGTACTTC
TRBV7-6,TRBJ2-3,TRBD2,NA,CASSPWGRGTDTQYF,TGTGCCAGCAGCCCATGGGGGAGGGGCACAGATACGCAGTATTTT
TRBV10-3,TRBJ2-7,NA,NA,CAISESISGFGEQYF,TGTGCCATCAGTGAGTCGATATCAGGGTTTGGGGAGCAGTACTTC
TRBV18,TRBJ2-3,NA,few,CASSPRTGSTDTQYF,TGTGCCAGCTCACCGCGAACAGGGAGCACAGATACGCAGTATTTT
TRBV7-9,TRBJ1-5,NA,NA,CASSTDAGPNQPQHF,TGTGCCAGCAGCACTGATGCGGGGCCAAATCAGCCCCAGCATTTT
TRBV5-1,TRBJ1-1,NA,NA,CASSLTGSLNTEAFF,TGCGCCAGCAGCTTGACAGGGTCCCTGAACACTGAAGCTTTCTTT
TRBV27,TRBJ2-2,TRBD2,NA,CASSSGRLAGANTGELFF,TGTGCCAGCAGTTCCGGCAGACTAGCGGGAGCGAACACCGGGGAGCTGTTTTTT
TRBV30,TRBJ2-5,NA,NA,CAWSTTRVRETQYF,TGTGCCTGGAGTACGACGCGGGTTCGGGAGACCCAGTACTTC
TRBV5-4,TRBJ1-2,TRBD1,few,CASSSMDRGYYGYTF,TGTGCCAGCAGCTCGATGGACAGGGGCTACTATGGCTACACCTTC
TRBV30,TRBJ1-1,TRBD1,NA,CAWSFGSGGTEAFF,TGTGCCTGGAGTTTTGGGTCAGGGGGCACTGAAGCTTTCTTT
TRBV4-3,TRBJ1-5,TRBD1,few,CASSQDRHSNQPQHF,TGCGCCAGCAGCCAGGACAGGCATAGCAATCAGCCCCAGCATTTT
TRBV5-1,TRBJ2-5,TRBD1,NA,CASSSNTGGQETQYF,TGCGCCAGCAGCTCCAATACAGGGGGTCAAGAGACCCAGTACTTC
TRBV12-3/TRBV12-4,TRBJ2-2,NA,NA,CASSRTGFGELFF,TGTGCCAGCAGTCGAACAGGGTTCGGGGAGCTGTTTTTT
TRBV29-1,TRBJ1-1,NA,NA,CSVVGYRRNTEAFF,TGCAGCGTTGTGGGGTACAGGCGGAACACTGAAGCTTTCTTT
TRBV20-1,TRBJ2-7,NA,NA,CSASNRSSGQYF,TGCAGTGCTAGTAACAGAAGTAGCGGGCAGTACTTC
TRBV20-1,TRBJ2-1,NA,NA,CSATVFNEQFF,TGCAGTGCTACAGTTTTCAATGAGCAGTTCTTC
TRBV6-5,TRBJ1-4,NA,NA,CASSYSQLEKLFF,TGTGCCAGCAGTTACTCTCAACTCGAAAAACTGTTTTTT
TRBV5-5,TRBJ2-5,TRBD2,NA,CASSPGLAGAPGGETQYF,TGTGCCAGCAGCCCTGGACTAGCGGGAGCTCCGGGGGGGGAGACCCAGTACTTC
TRBV7-9,TRBJ1-4,TRBD1,NA,CASSLGGGEEKLFF,TGTGCCAGCAGCTTAGGAGGGGGCGAGGAAAAACTGTTTTTT
TRBV28,TRBJ2-4,TRBD1,few,CASSPTGGGKNIQYF,TGTGCCAGCAGTCCCACAGGGGGTGGCAAAAACATTCAGTACTTC
TRBV30,TRBJ2-7,TRBD2,once,CAWKTRIAGGVYEQYF,TGTGCCTGGAAAACCCGAATAGCGGGAGGGGTCTACGAGCAGTACTTC
TRBV7-9,TRBJ2-2,NA,NA,CASSPRFSGELFF,TGTGCCAGCAGCCCTCGTTTCTCCGGGGAGCTGTTTTTT
TRBV4-1,TRBJ2-1,TRBD1,NA,CASSQARTGGSLYNEQFF,TGCGCCAGCAGCCAAGCAAGGACAGGGGGGTCCTTATACAATGAGCAGTTCTTC
TRBV28,TRBJ2-7,NA,once,CASSSIGTFNSYEQYF,TGTGCCAGCAGTTCTATAGGGACATTTAACTCCTACGAGCAGTACTTC
TRBV7-6,TRBJ2-5,NA,NA,CASSLEGQGETQYF,TGTGCCAGCAGCTTAGAAGGGCAGGGAGAGACCCAGTACTTC
TRBV19,TRBJ2-1,NA,NA,CASSGKAYNEQFF,TGTGCCAGTAGCGGGAAAGCCTACAATGAGCAGTTCTTC
TRBV6-6,TRBJ1-1,NA,NA,CASSYPGKGTEAFF,TGTGCCAGCAGTTACCCGGGGAAGGGCACTGAAGCTTTCTTT
TRBV27,TRBJ1-5,TRBD1,few,CASTRRQGDQPQHF,TGTGCCAGCACCCGGCGACAGGGGGATCAGCCCCAGCATTTT
TRBV27,TRBJ2-6,NA,NA,CASSLRGAGANVLTF,TGTGCCAGCAGTTTAAGAGGAGCTGGGGCCAACGTCCTGACTTTC
TRBV7-2,TRBJ2-7,NA,few,CASSLGVSGRGRSSYEQYF,TGTGCCAGCAGCTTAGGGGTATCTGGTAGAGGGAGGAGCTCCTACGAGCAGTACTTC
TRBV7-9,TRBJ2-1,TRBD1,NA,CASSPGTAHNEQFF,TGTGCCAGCAGCCCGGGGACAGCTCACAATGAGCAGTTCTTC
TRBV19,TRBJ1-4,NA,once,CASSITASNEKLFF,TGTGCCAGTAGTATTACAGCTTCTAATGAAAAACTGTTTTTT
TRBV7-9,TRBJ2-7,TRBD2,NA,CASSLAGGPHEQYF,TGTGCCAGCAGCTTAGCGGGAGGGCCCCACGAGCAGTACTTC
TRBV6-5,TRBJ2-1,NA,NA,CASSWAYEQFF,TGTGCCAGCAGTTGGGCCTATGAGCAGTTCTTC
TRBV7-2,TRBJ2-1,NA,NA,CASSLRGESYNEQFF,TGTGCCAGCAGCCTTCGCGGGGAGTCCTACAATGAGCAGTTCTTC
TRBV4-1,TRBJ1-4,NA,once,CASRKDYSSEKLFF,TGCGCCAGCAGGAAGGACTACTCAAGTGAAAAACTGTTTTTT
TRBV18,TRBJ1-3,NA,many,CASSPRGKNTIYF,TGTGCCAGCTCACCAAGAGGGAAGAACACCATATATTTT
TRBV18,TRBJ2-1,NA,NA,CASSGGERRDEQFF,TGTGCCAGCTCAGGCGGAGAGCGGCGCGATGAGCAGTTCTTC
TRBV27,TRBJ1-5,TRBD1,few,CASSLRQGDQPQHF,TGTGCCAGCAGTTTAAGACAGGGTGATCAGCCCCAGCATTTT
TRBV28,TRBJ1-1,NA,NA,CASRSGMNTEAFF,TGTGCCAGCCGCTCAGGGATGAACACTGAAGCTTTCTTT
TRBV18,TRBJ1-2,TRBD1,NA,CASSRLGQGALNYGYTF,TGTGCCAGCTCAAGGCTGGGACAGGGGGCTTTAAACTATGGCTACACCTTC
TRBV19,TRBJ2-7,NA,NA,CASSTPGTLSYEQYF,TGTGCCAGTAGTACCCCCGGGACACTCTCCTACGAGCAGTACTTC
TRBV18,TRBJ2-1,TRBD2,NA,CASSADLAGGPEQFF,TGTGCCAGCTCAGCCGATCTAGCGGGAGGGCCTGAGCAGTTCTTC
TRBV30,TRBJ1-1,NA,NA,CAWRGGWAEAFF,TGTGCCTGGAGAGGAGGGTGGGCTGAAGCTTTCTTT
TRBV18,TRBJ1-5,TRBD1,once,CASSPMGQHNQPQHF,TGTGCCAGCTCACCGATGGGACAGCACAATCAGCCCCAGCATTTT
TRBV28,TRBJ1-1,NA,NA,CASRLQVVNTEAFF,TGTGCCAGCAGACTTCAGGTGGTGAACACTGAAGCTTTCTTT
TRBV29-1,TRBJ1-2,NA,NA,CSVVDTNQGNYGYTF,TGCAGCGTTGTCGACACAAATCAGGGGAACTATGGCTACACCTTC
TRBV18,TRBJ2-5,NA,NA,CASSPPLSARAETQYF,TGTGCCAGCTCACCACCTTTAAGCGCCAGGGCAGAGACCCAGTACTTC
TRBV7-3,TRBJ2-1,TRBD2,NA,CASSRTSRANEQFF,TGTGCCAGCAGTCGGACTAGCAGGGCGAATGAGCAGTTCTTC